These 3 T cell receptor beta chains were sequenced from one sample in a study of T-cell reconstitution after alpha-beta-depleted transplantation in children. TCRbeta library preparation incorporated unique molecular identifiers. TCRdb independently ran MiXCR on the PCR reads; one entry per CDR3 protein. Among 140,000 to 150,000 distinct CDR3 sequences listed, 7.5% to 9% were seen once. The sequences come from PBMCs, mostly from graft donor cells, collected 180 days after TCRalphabeta/CD19-depleted stem cell transplant. The receptor set was obtained from a female patient aged 2-10 years who had a stem cell transplant for congenital amegakaryocytic thrombocytopenia, so the T cells may come from the graft donor.

There are many counts of this clonotype. CDR3 sequence reads: CASVDSGRLYNEQFF. Here the CDR3 DNA reads TGTGCCAGCGTCGATAGCGGGAGACTTTACAATGAGCAGTTCTTC. This sequence joins TRBV18 and TRBJ2-1; 9 bases are a match to TRBD2. The CDR3 length is 15 residues. Unmatched junction bases numbered 9, after V lost 8 bases and J lost 4 bases. The germline V gene encodes CDR1 KGHSH and CDR2 LQKENI.

J is TRBJ2-5 and V is TRBV4-2; no clear D. Germline lookup yields CDR1 LGHNA and CDR2 YNFKEQ. V was pared by 2 bases and J by 0 bases, with 7 bases between. CDR3 length equals 14 residues. The CDR3 here is CASSQRPYQETQYF. CDR3 sequence (DNA): TGTGCCAGCAGCCAAAGACCGTACCAAGAGACCCAGTACTTC.

This clonotype came up many times. V gene TRBV29-1 combines with J gene TRBJ2-3; possibly TRBD1 for D (5 bases). This CDR3 is 14 amino acids long. The V gene's germline CDR1 is SQVTM and CDR2 ANQGSEA. Between the trimmed V and J ends, which lost 6 bases and 3 bases, there was a span of 16 bases. DNA of the CDR3: TGCAGCGTATTGGGTCAGGGTCCGACAGATACGCAGTATTTT. This gives the protein CSVLGQGPTDTQYF.